What follows are 8 T cell receptor beta chains derived from one specimen sequenced in a study of metastatic and nonmetastatic thyroid tumors. TCRdb reanalyzed the PCR reads via MiXCR. The data contain 15,000 to 20,000 clones, roughly 21% of them seen just once; the ten biggest clones take up approximately 7.6%. The entire patient cohort was treatment-naive prior to thyroid surgery. Sequencing was carried out using adjacent normal tissue. These receptors were taken from a female donor with papillary thyroid cancer or a benign thyroid nodule (not recorded which). Some clones in this sample may be carry-over from other donors' samples.

This clone was counted at least ten times. The chain joins TRBV29-1 to TRBJ2-1, with a possible D match to TRBD1 (6 bases). Trimming stripped 7 bases from V and 2 bases from J, with 21 bases between. From germline, CDR1 is SQVTM and CDR2 ANQGSEA. The CDR3 totals 16 residues. The CDR3 DNA is TGCAGCGCCCTCCAGGGGCCCAGCCGCACCTACAATGAGCAGTTCTTC. Its translation: CSALQGPSRTYNEQFF.

This clone showed up just a few times. The chain recombines TRBV19 with TRBJ1-5, with TRBD1 as a possible D gene (6 bases). Germline V gene data show CDR1 as LNHDA and CDR2 as SQIVND (reference sequence). The CDR3 length is 13 residues. V shed 5 bases and J shed 7 bases, with 12 bases lying between them. CDR3 DNA sequence: TGTGCCAGTAGTGCAGGGGTTAGGCAGCCCCAGCATTTT. It encodes CASSAGVRQPQHF.

This clone has only a few counts. This chain links TRBV28 with TRBJ1-1; D perhaps matches TRBD1 (5 bases). Trimming took off 6 bases at V and 6 bases at J, with 14 bases between the two ends. CDR1 and CDR2 (germline): MDHEN, SYDVKM. This CDR3 is built from 13 residues. This CDR3 is CASSRGRIAEAFF. The DNA of the CDR3 is TGTGCCAGCAGCCGGGGCAGAATCGCTGAAGCTTTCTTT.

This clone is classed as medium-sized. The rearrangement links TRBV24-1 to TRBJ1-1; maybe TRBD1 (5 bases). The CDR3 is 12 residues long. The V gene lost 6 bases and the J gene lost 8 bases, with 12 bases spanning the gap. Germline V lookup: CDR1 KGHDR, CDR2 SFDVKD. CDR3 DNA: TGTGCCACCAGTTTTGGGAGGGGCGAAGCTTTCTTT. Translation gives CATSFGRGEAFF.

In this sample, this clone turned up many times. The chain recombines TRBV11-2 with TRBJ1-1; D gene ambiguous. The CDR3 is made up of 15 amino acids. V was cut by 1 base and J by 1 base, with 10 bases left in between. Germline V gene lookup returns CDR1 SGHAT and CDR2 FQNNGV. DNA of the CDR3: TGTGCCAGCAGCTTAGGGTGGATAGCGAACACTGAAGCTTTCTTT. Translation gives CASSLGWIANTEAFF.

There are a few counts of this clone. This chain uses TRBV6-1 with TRBJ2-1; D not resolved. Germline lookup yields CDR1 MNHNS and CDR2 SASEGT. This CDR3 spans 13 amino acids. Trimming removed 4 bases at V and 5 bases at J, with 9 bases between. The CDR3, as DNA: TGTGCCAGCAGTGGGGTCAGCAACAATGAGCAGTTCTTC. Protein sequence: CASSGVSNNEQFF.

The chain recombines TRBV7-9 with TRBJ1-5, with 7 bases lining up with TRBD1. The length of the CDR3 is 15 residues. Germline-derived CDR1 and CDR2 are SEHNR and FQNEAQ (reference sequence). Unmatched junction bases numbered 8, after V lost 5 bases and J lost 4 bases. CDR3 sequence (DNA): TGTGCCAGCAGCCCGCTGACAGGGAGAAATCAGCCCCAGCATTTT. This gives the protein CASSPLTGRNQPQHF.

Many counts were recorded for this clone. This sequence joins TRBV9 and TRBJ2-5; D possibly uses TRBD1 or TRBD2 (5 bases each). Trimming stripped 4 bases from V and 1 base from J, with 20 bases between. This CDR3 is 17 amino acids long. Germline CDR1 SGDLS, CDR2 YYNGEE. In nucleotides, the CDR3 is TGTGCCAGCAGCCTACGACTTGGCTTGGGGGTCCAAGAGACCCAGTACTTC. This codes for CASSLRLGLGVQETQYF.